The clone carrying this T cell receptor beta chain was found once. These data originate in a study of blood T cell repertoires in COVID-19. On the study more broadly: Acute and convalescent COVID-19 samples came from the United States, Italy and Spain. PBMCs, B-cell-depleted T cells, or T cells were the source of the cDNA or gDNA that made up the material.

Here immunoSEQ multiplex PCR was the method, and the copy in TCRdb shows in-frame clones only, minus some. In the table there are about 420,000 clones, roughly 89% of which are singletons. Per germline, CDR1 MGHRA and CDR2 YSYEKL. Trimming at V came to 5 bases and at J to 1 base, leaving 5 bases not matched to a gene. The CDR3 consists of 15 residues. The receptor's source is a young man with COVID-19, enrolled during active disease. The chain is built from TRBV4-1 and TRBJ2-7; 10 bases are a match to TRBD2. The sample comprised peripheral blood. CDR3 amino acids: CASSIRTSGSYEQYF. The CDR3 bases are TGCGCCAGCAGCATCAGGACTAGCGGATCCTACGAGCAGTACTTC.